The 15 T cell receptor beta chains below come from one sample, sequenced in a study of CD8 T cells in Susac syndrome. Random hexamers served to reverse transcribe about 0.45 to 1 ug RNA. Via MiXCR, TCRdb re-called the immunoSEQ multiplex PCR reads, giving one row per CDR3 protein. Of 120,000 to 150,000 distinct CDR3 sequences in the sample, roughly 95% were seen once. Sequences were obtained from CD4+ T cells from PBMCs. These TCRs come from a human donor with multiple sclerosis.

The J gene is TRBJ2-3, the V gene TRBV29-1; TRBD2 agrees at 8 bases. J lost 1 base, V lost 7 bases, and 7 bases had no gene match. Looked up from germline, CDR1 is SQVTM and CDR2 is ANQGSEA. The CDR3 has 14 residues. CDR3 protein: CSAKLAVGTDTQYF. The CDR3, as DNA: TGCAGCGCAAAACTAGCGGTGGGCACAGATACGCAGTATTTT.

The CDR3 region is CSASRINGNTIYF. The CDR3 DNA reads as TGCAGCGCCTCACGAATAAATGGAAACACCATATATTTT. The chain joins TRBV29-1 to TRBJ1-3, with D uncertain. V was pared by 7 bases and J by 3 bases, with 13 bases between. Germline V gene lookup returns CDR1 SQVTM and CDR2 ANQGSEA. This CDR3 has 13 amino acids.

The chain joins TRBV30 to TRBJ1-2; 10 nucleotides agree with TRBD1. V shed 3 bases and J 2 bases; nucleotides not matched to a gene: 3. The germline V gene has CDR1 GTSNPN and CDR2 SVGIG (reference sequence). This CDR3 contains 14 residues. This CDR3 is CAWRTGGGNYGYTF. The CDR3 nucleotides are TGTGCCTGGAGGACAGGGGGCGGCAACTATGGCTACACCTTC.

This rearrangement joins TRBV3-1 to TRBJ1-3; TRBD1 is a possible D gene (5 bases). Germline V gene lookup returns CDR1 LGHDT and CDR2 YNNKEL (reference sequence). The V and J ends lost 0 bases and 6 bases respectively, with 12 bases between them. The CDR3 length is 15 residues. The CDR3 nucleotides are TGTGCCAGCAGCCAAGATCCGGGGGTCATAAACACCATATATTTT. It specifies CASSQDPGVINTIYF. The complete variable domain, with remaining parts taken from reference TRBV3-1 and TRBJ1-3, reads DTAVSQTPKYLVTQMGNDKSIKCEQNLGHDTMYWYKQDSKKFLKIMFSYNNKELIINETVPNRFSPKSPDKAHLNLHINSLELGDSAVYFCASSQDPGVINTIYFGEGSWLTVV.

The CDR3 sequence: CSVEVGVATGELFF. CDR3 bases: TGCAGCGTTGAAGTCGGGGTCGCCACCGGGGAGCTGTTTTTT. The V gene is TRBV29-1, the J gene TRBJ2-2; weak D call: TRBD2 (5 bases). Trimming pared 1 base from V and 4 bases from J, leaving 10 bases between. The CDR3 spans 14 residues. Germline CDR1 is SQVTM and CDR2 is ANQGSEA.

This chain links TRBV7-9 with TRBJ2-1, with 8 bases identical to TRBD1. Germline V gene lookup returns CDR1 SEHNR and CDR2 FQNEAQ (reference sequence). The CDR3 length is 15 residues. The V gene end was trimmed by 2 bases and the J gene end by 3 bases; junction bases not matched to a gene: 3. CDR3: CASSLSGGSYNEQFF. As DNA, the CDR3 is TGTGCCAGCAGCTTATCAGGGGGCAGCTACAATGAGCAGTTCTTC.

The chain recombines TRBV9 with TRBJ2-1; TRBD2 matches 8 bases. In germline, CDR1 is SGDLS, CDR2 YYNGEE. The J segment lost 0 bases and the V segment lost 0 bases, leaving 8 bases of the junction unmatched. The CDR3 spans 18 residues. CDR3 sequence: CASSVAGRVHSSYNEQFF. As DNA, the CDR3 is TGTGCCAGCAGCGTAGCCGGGAGGGTCCATAGCTCCTACAATGAGCAGTTCTTC.

J is TRBJ2-5 and V is TRBV9; 10 bases match TRBD2. Trimming at V came to 0 bases and at J to 2 bases, leaving 4 bases not matched to a gene. CDR3 length: 16 amino acids. CDR1 and CDR2 (germline): SGDLS, YYNGEE. The CDR3: CASSVVASGGQETQYF. The DNA for the CDR3 is TGTGCCAGCAGCGTAGTGGCTAGCGGGGGACAAGAGACCCAGTACTTC.

This chain uses TRBV12-3 or TRBV12-4 with TRBJ2-7; no clear D. V lost 4 bases to trimming and J lost 3 bases, with 13 bases between them. This CDR3 has 14 residues. The CDR3 here is CASSSRSTLYEQYF. The CDR3 DNA reads as TGTGCCAGCAGTTCCCGTAGTACCCTCTACGAGCAGTACTTC.

CDR3 DNA sequence: TGTGCCAGTAGTGCCTGGACAGGGAATAGCGAGCAGTTCTTC. This encodes CASSAWTGNSEQFF. The genes are TRBV19 and TRBJ2-1, with 8 bases fitting TRBD1. The CDR3 extends over 14 amino acids. CDR1 LNHDA and CDR2 SQIVND come from the germline V gene (reference sequence). V shed 5 bases and J 10 bases; nucleotides not matched to a gene: 10. The variable domain in full, with the rest retrieved from reference TRBV19 and TRBJ2-1, is DGGITQSPKYLFRKEGQNVTLSCEQNLNHDAMYWYRQDPGQGLRLIYYSQIVNDFQKGDIAEGYSVSREKKESFPLTVTSAQKNPTAFYLCASSAWTGNSEQFFGPGTRLTVL.

The genes are TRBV5-1 and TRBJ2-5; no definite D call. From germline, CDR1 is SGHRS and CDR2 YFSETQ. The CDR3 length is 15 residues. The V gene lost 4 bases and the J gene lost 7 bases, with 20 bases spanning the gap. The CDR3 region is CASSLGDVSTGTQYF. CDR3 nucleotide sequence: TGCGCCAGCAGCCTGGGTGACGTTAGCACGGGGACCCAGTACTTC.

V and J are TRBV24-1 and TRBJ1-5; D gene ambiguous. This CDR3 spans 13 amino acids. V lost 7 bases and J 3 bases, leaving 9 bases between the germline ends. The germline V gene has CDR1 KGHDR and CDR2 SFDVKD. CDR3 in amino acids: CATSDGDNQPQHF. In nucleotides, the CDR3 is TGTGCCACCAGCGACGGTGACAATCAGCCCCAGCATTTT.

The V gene is TRBV11-2, the J gene TRBJ1-2; D is perhaps TRBD1 (6 bases). CDR3 length equals 15 residues. Germline lookup yields CDR1 SGHAT and CDR2 FQNNGV. V dropped 5 bases and J dropped 4 bases, with 17 bases sitting between them. CDR3 region: CASSPLQGRGYGYTF. The CDR3 nucleotides are TGTGCCAGCAGCCCGCTACAGGGACGCGGCTATGGCTACACCTTC. Drawing the rest from reference TRBV11-2 and TRBJ1-2, the complete variable domain is EAGVAQSPRYKIIEKRQSVAFWCNPISGHATLYWYQQILGQGPKLLIQFQNNGVVDDSQLPKDRFSAERLKGVDSTLKIQPAKLEDSAVYLCASSPLQGRGYGYTFGSGTRLTVV.

The chain is built from TRBV5-4 and TRBJ2-1; D possibly corresponds to TRBD1 (5 bases). V lost 7 bases and J 7 bases, leaving 18 bases between the germline ends. CDR3 length: 14 amino acids. Germline assignment: CDR1 SGHNT and CDR2 YYREEE (reference sequence). The CDR3, as DNA: TGTGCCAGCGTGCCGTTCAGGGAATTAAATGAGCAGTTCTTC. It yields the protein CASVPFRELNEQFF.

The chain uses TRBV29-1 and TRBJ1-5; D unclear. CDR3 length: 10 residues. Trimming cost V 4 bases and J 7 bases, with 5 bases left between them. Germline assignment: CDR1 SQVTM and CDR2 ANQGSEA. The CDR3 here is CSVGSQPQHF. The CDR3, as DNA: TGCAGCGTTGGGAGCCAGCCCCAGCATTTT.